The 19 T cell receptor beta chains presented below share a single source sample, sequenced in a study of T cells in Graves' hyperthyroidism and ophthalmopathy (dated by TCRdb to the late 2010s). The protocol used for the library was multiplex PCR. Sequencer: Illumina HiSeq 2000. Amplification of TCR beta CDR3 regions was carried out from RNA transcripts. The first round of RT-PCR for the TCR CDR3 was performed with the HTBI primer set and the Qiagen OneStep RT-PCR kit. TCRdb applied fastp at Q25 and MiXCR to the public reads, then kept only in-frame beta chains. Entries that share a CDR3 protein sequence are merged under the most common genes and DNA. The sample table holds approximately 48,000 distinct CDR3 sequences, of which around 48% were seen once. Roughly 32% of the sample is in the top ten clones. The sequencing sample was made of peripheral blood or thyroid tissue (not recorded which). These receptors all stem from a woman aged 45-59 years with Graves' hyperthyroidism.

The chain carries TRBV7-9 and TRBJ1-2; D gene uncertain. The germline CDR1 and CDR2 sequences are SEHNR and FQNEAQ (reference sequence). Trimming stripped 4 bases from V and 2 bases from J, with 11 bases between. This CDR3 comprises 14 residues. DNA of the CDR3: TGTGCCAGCAGCTCAGGACCACGGAACTATGGCTACACCTTC. Translated: CASSSGPRNYGYTF. The full variable domain, completed using reference TRBV7-9 and TRBJ1-2, is DTGVSQNPRHKITKRGQNVTFRCDPISEHNRLYWYRQTLGQGPEFLTYFQNEAQLEKSRLLSDRFSAERPKGSFSTLEIQRTEQGDSAMYLCASSSGPRNYGYTFGSGTRLTVV.

V and J are TRBV7-3 and TRBJ1-2; no clear D. The CDR3 runs 17 residues. V lost 2 bases and J lost 7, with 23 bases in between. Germline values: CDR1 SGHTA, CDR2 FQGTGA. The DNA for the CDR3 is TGTGCCAGCAGCTTAGCCTTCCTACGGGGAATCAGGTCTGGCTACACCTTC. Protein: CASSLAFLRGIRSGYTF.

The table lists this clonotype with many counts. This chain links TRBV4-1 with TRBJ1-2, with a possible D match to TRBD1 (5 bases). Germline V gives CDR1 MGHRA, CDR2 YSYEKL. Between the trimmed V and J ends, which lost 0 bases and 4 bases, there was a span of 21 bases. The CDR3 has 18 residues. CDR3 DNA sequence: TGCGCCAGCAGCCAAGAAGCTATAGACAGCATAAGGGTCTATGGCTACACCTTC. Encoded protein: CASSQEAIDSIRVYGYTF.

The chain links TRBV6-2 or TRBV6-3 to TRBJ1-2; TRBD1 might be the D (5 bases). CDR1 and CDR2 (germline): MNHEY, SVGEGT. The CDR3 is 15 amino acids. V was trimmed by 7 bases and J by 1 base, leaving 16 bases between them. In DNA, the CDR3 is TGTGCCAGCACCTACGGGGCAGGGCATAACTATGGCTACACCTTC. Protein sequence: CASTYGAGHNYGYTF.

V usage is TRBV20-1 and J usage is TRBJ2-3; TRBD2 agrees at 7 bases. This CDR3 contains 15 residues. With V trimmed by 6 bases and J by 10 bases, 19 bases remained unmatched. Germline V gene sequence: CDR1 DFQATT, CDR2 SNEGSKA (reference sequence). The CDR3 region is CSAERASGSRNAQYF. In DNA, the CDR3 is TGCAGTGCCGAAAGGGCTAGCGGAAGTCGCAATGCGCAGTATTTT.

The chain uses TRBV7-8 and TRBJ1-3, with 7 bases matching TRBD1. V lost 5 bases, J lost 5 bases, and 6 bases stayed unmatched. The CDR3 consists of 14 residues. Looked up from germline, CDR1 is SGHVS and CDR2 is FQNEAQ. CDR3 region: CASSAQQGRNTIYF. Written as DNA, the CDR3 is TGTGCCAGCAGCGCCCAACAGGGGAGAAACACCATATATTTT.

This clonotype has at least ten counts. This chain links TRBV20-1 with TRBJ2-5, with 7 positions matching TRBD2. The CDR3 runs to 14 residues. Germline V lookup: CDR1 DFQATT, CDR2 SNEGSKA (reference sequence). J lost 2 bases, V lost 2 bases, and 5 bases had no gene match. CDR3 DNA sequence: TGCAGTGCTAGACCGGGACTACTGCAAGAGACCCAGTACTTC. It yields the protein CSARPGLLQETQYF.

J is TRBJ2-5 and V is TRBV5-1; D is uncertain. Trimming took off 0 bases at V and 3 bases at J, with 12 bases between the two ends. This CDR3 has 15 residues. Germline V gene lookup returns CDR1 SGHRS and CDR2 YFSETQ. CDR3 in DNA: TGCGCCAGCAGCTTGGGGGCCTCCCAGGAAGAGACCCAGTACTTC. It yields the protein CASSLGASQEETQYF.

This clonotype was seen repeatedly, ten times or more. The chain has TRBV10-3 and TRBJ1-1; D unresolved. Germline V gene data show CDR1 as ENHRY and CDR2 as SYGVKD. V lost 10 bases to trimming and J lost 6 bases, with 18 bases between them. The length of the CDR3 is 13 residues. The CDR3 bases are TGTGCCACTAGATCAGGCCTTCAGGCTGAAGCTTTCTTT. It translates to CATRSGLQAEAFF.

This chain joins TRBV7-9 and TRBJ1-2; 8 nucleotides agree with TRBD1. Losses at the gene ends were 6 bases for V and 6 bases for J; bases not matched to a gene: 15. The germline CDR1 and CDR2 sequences are SEHNR and FQNEAQ (reference sequence). The CDR3 contains 16 residues. CDR3 region: CASSLSGTGQGDGYTF. The CDR3 DNA reads TGTGCCAGCAGTTTATCAGGGACAGGACAAGGCGATGGCTACACCTTC.

This clonotype was detected many times. One end of the junction fails to match germline, which may point to a read error. V gene TRBV20-1 combines with J gene TRBJ2-5; unclear D gene. Germline V gene lookup returns CDR1 DFQATT and CDR2 SNEGSKA (reference sequence). The CDR3 has 14 residues. The CDR3 coding sequence is TGCAGTGCCCCCAACCCCCCACTTCTAGAGTCCCAGTACTTC. Its protein is CSAPNPPLLESQYF.

The sample holds many counts of this clonotype. J is TRBJ1-2 and V is TRBV27; D is undetermined. Between the trimmed V and J ends, which lost 0 bases and 2 bases, there was a span of 13 bases. The CDR3 is made up of 16 amino acids. Germline V gene lookup returns CDR1 MNHEY and CDR2 SMNVEV (reference sequence). CDR3 protein: CASSLSSALGNYGYTF. The CDR3 nucleotides are TGTGCCAGCAGTTTATCTAGCGCTCTAGGGAACTATGGCTACACCTTC.

The chain employs TRBV29-1 and TRBJ2-7; D remains ambiguous. V lost 8 bases, J lost 3 bases, and 11 bases lay in between. Germline V gives CDR1 SQVTM, CDR2 ANQGSEA. The CDR3 sequence is 11 residues long. Written as DNA, the CDR3 is TGCAGCACGGTCGTGGGCTACGAGCAGTACTTC. Translating gives CSTVVGYEQYF.

V gene TRBV20-1 combines with J gene TRBJ2-7; TRBD2 aligns across 14 bases. The CDR3 extends over 16 amino acids. The V and J ends lost 4 bases and 4 bases, in that order; junction bases with no gene match: 9. Germline-derived CDR1 and CDR2 are DFQATT and SNEGSKA (reference sequence). The CDR3 sequence: CSAIAGTSGSLYEQYF. CDR3 in DNA: TGCAGTGCTATTGCCGGGACTAGCGGGAGTCTATACGAGCAGTACTTC.

V usage is TRBV20-1 and J usage is TRBJ2-5; TRBD1 or TRBD2 may be the D gene (5 bases each). The CDR3 sequence is 15 residues long. Trimming stripped 0 bases from V and 4 bases from J, with 15 bases between. Germline V gives CDR1 DFQATT, CDR2 SNEGSKA (reference sequence). CDR3 amino acids: CSARDRGTGTETQYF. The CDR3 DNA follows: TGCAGTGCTAGAGATCGTGGGACGGGTACAGAGACCCAGTACTTC.

Only one count was recorded for this clonotype. This could be a read error, since a much larger clone is one nucleotide away. The J gene is TRBJ1-2, the V gene TRBV28; D gene unclear. Germline V lookup: CDR1 MDHEN, CDR2 SYDVKM. The CDR3 covers 16 residues. Trimming stripped 8 bases from V and 2 bases from J, with 21 bases between. This chain's CDR3 is CASGSLEAFSNYGYTF. The CDR3 DNA follows: TGTGCCAGCGGCTCATTAGAGGCCTTTTCCAACTATGGCTACACCTTC.

The rearrangement joins TRBV18 to TRBJ1-4; D not certain. V was pared by 4 bases and J by 8 bases, with 17 bases between. The CDR3 has 15 amino acids. Germline CDR1 KGHSH, CDR2 LQKENI. The DNA for the CDR3 is TGTGCCAGCTCACTTATCAACGTCCCAGGAGAAAAACTGTTTTTT. The encoded protein is CASSLINVPGEKLFF.

This clonotype was found many times. The chain couples TRBV7-2 to TRBJ2-5; D ambiguous. Per germline, CDR1 SGHTA and CDR2 FQGNSA. The CDR3 consists of 11 residues. Trimming took off 1 base at V and 7 bases at J, with 4 bases between the two ends. The CDR3 here is CASSLGATQYF. The CDR3 bases are TGTGCCAGCAGCTTAGGTGCGACCCAGTACTTC.

The rearrangement uses TRBV20-1 and TRBJ1-2; 10 bases map to TRBD1. The V gene's germline CDR1 is DFQATT and CDR2 SNEGSKA (reference sequence). The CDR3 is 12 residues long. The CDR3 loop reads CAGTGDGYGYTF. The CDR3 DNA is TGCGCCGGGACAGGGGACGGCTATGGCTACACCTTC.